This record concerns one T cell receptor beta chain sequence. Its cognate antigen is unknown. This specimen belongs to a study of tumor-infiltrating lymphocytes in localized non-small cell lung cancer. Study at large: Several tumor histologies, both smoking statuses, and some post-neoadjuvant chemotherapy samples were included.

J was trimmed by 5 bases and V by 4 bases; bases with no gene match: 7. The germline gives CDR1 SQVTM, CDR2 ANQGSEA. This CDR3 is 14 amino acids long. Study-level findings and limits: Each assay used a separate piece of the same tissue. IM1 and IM2 tumors showed no difference in T-cell fraction.

This table comes from immunoSEQ multiplex PCR, and its TCRdb copy is limited to in-frame clones, with some not included. The sample carries under 15,000 clones, approximately 85% recorded once. V is TRBV29-1 and J is TRBJ2-1; TRBD2 matches at 8 bases. This clonotype originated in a human donor with non-small cell lung cancer. Sequencing was carried out using uninvolved lung tissue not adjacent to the tumor. CDR3 DNA: TGCAGCGTTGGGTCGGGACTAGGGAACAATGAGCAGTTCTTC. This sequence encodes CSVGSGLGNNEQFF.